This entry is about one T cell receptor (beta chain). What it binds is unknown. The data were taken from a study of response to subunit inactivated influenza vaccine. TCRdb re-derived calls from the RT-PCR reads in MiXCR, one entry per CDR3 protein. The repertoire consists of about 520,000 distinct CDR3 sequences, with 25% occurring once and the leading ten covering under 2.5%. General study points: Seasonal influenza vaccination, on each occasion, was suggested by the authors to recruit few new T cells.

The sequenced sample was CD4+ T cells sorted from PBMCs, obtained 5 days after vaccination. This receptor was identified in a man in his fifties or sixties who received an inactivated influenza vaccine.

The CDR3 coding sequence is TGTGCCAGCAGTTATTACGTCTACGAGCAGTACTTC. As protein: CASSYYVYEQYF. The chain has TRBV6-5 and TRBJ2-7; D is unresolved. Per germline, CDR1 MNHEY and CDR2 SVGAGI. The ends were cut back, 3 bases at V and 3 bases at J, with 6 bases in the middle. The CDR3 is made up of 12 amino acids.